This TCR beta chain stems from a study of cytomegalovirus exposure and HLA in healthy donors (dated by TCRdb to 2017 to 2019). Study-wide context: According to an earlier analysis of 550 to 700 of the donors, 150 million to 200 million T cells yielded 117 million unique TCR beta sequences and 276 Gb of sequence data. An early release covering roughly 580 HLA-typed donors comprised approximately 300 gigabases of sequencing data and tens of millions of unique TCR sequences. Of the approximately 400 genotyped donors, 65% to 90% fell in the genetic ancestry cluster associated with self-reported Caucasian donors. The aim of the study was to test whether cataloging public T cell receptors could identify signatures of past pathogen exposure. Using immunosequencing, the study profiled T cell repertoires from 666 subjects and related those repertoires to cytomegalovirus serostatus. Along with the approximately 600-subject first cohort, a separate validation cohort of 120 different subjects was used. The study combined high-throughput TCR immunosequencing, statistical association of individual TCRs with disease status, and machine learning to predict cytomegalovirus infection status. In a later analysis, previously published TCR beta repertoires from 550 to 700 donors were re-analyzed and high-resolution HLA genotyping was added so that TCR occurrence patterns could be studied. Rather than drawing on any new phenotypic data, the later analysis identified candidate immune exposures from TCR beta sequences and the way those sequences occurred across donors. To decide whether each TCR beta V gene segment behaved as functional or pseudogenic, an earlier analysis of some 580 of the donors relied on high-throughput TCR beta sequencing. Donor age, sex, ethnicity and CMV serostatus were compiled together with the repertoire data. Genome-wide SNP genotypes for about 60% of the roughly 700 donors were used in a later genetic analysis, which treated that subset as a discovery cohort. All discovery cohort repertoires had been generated on a single sequencing platform. HLA typing covered class I and class II loci at four-digit resolution. The number of typed donors differed by locus: about 620-640 for A, B, C, DRB1 and DQB1; approximately 520 for DQA1; around 610 for DPA1; and some 450 for DPB1. Four to six DR-DQ haplotypes were handled as single units for association and clustering, since linkage in the cohort was strong. Among roughly 400 genotyped donors of the cohort, an average of around 250,000 unique TCR beta nucleotide sequences was sequenced per donor, of which roughly 17% were non-productive. The full study reports these points: In a later analysis, several top co-occurrence clusters were reported to appear linked to parvovirus B19, influenza, CMV and Epstein-Barr virus. Broadly in line with IMGT annotations, most TCR beta V segments showed up in productive rearrangements about 87% or about 30% of the time in an earlier analysis of about 500 of the donors. In a later analysis, most CMV-associated TCR beta chains were found to appear HLA-restricted, with HLA associations seemingly driven largely by CMV exposure. According to a later analysis, TCR association rates differed among HLA loci, with DRB1 alleles showing the most associated TCRs and HLA-C alleles showing the fewest. In a later genetic analysis, fewer N-insertions in productive TCRs were reported among donors in an Asian-associated ancestry cluster than the approximately 710-donor mean. Because counts were too low, roughly 17 rarely observed V segments, including chromosome 9 orphons, were left out of the earlier analysis of approximately 580 of the donors. The 87-base-pair reads could not distinguish some IMGT-functional V segments, including TRBV6-2 and TRBV6-3, so those segments were excluded. A further reported finding was that TCR beta sequences accurately predicted the HLA-A and HLA-B alleles for most subjects in the first cohort. Immune exposure information for the cohort was limited to CMV serostatus. At a false discovery rate of 0.05, a later analysis linked 16,951 TCR beta sequences to specific HLA alleles. Linkage disequilibrium might explain the correlated functional status among segregating V segments, but an unknown experimental factor could not be ruled out. V-gene and J-gene trimming of TCR beta chains was associated with a missense DCLRE1C variant in a later genetic analysis, and the association was replicated in an independent cohort. Presence/absence analyses assumed roughly uniform sequencing depth across donors, an assumption that may not hold. It was suggested by the authors that the approach could potentially be generalized to other disease states and immunological phenotypes. In a later analysis, HLA-associated TCR beta chains were found to be more clonally expanded and to have lower generation probabilities than equally common non-associated chains. In vitro tests confirmed that a few of the cytomegalovirus-associated TCR beta chains recognize cytomegalovirus antigens. In the study, approximately 150 TCR beta chains were listed as associated with cytomegalovirus. In this cohort, only TCR beta chains were sequenced, and detectable features were limited by the absence of alpha or paired-chain data. Because HLA typing was missing for some donors at each locus, association tests included only the typed subset. Cytomegalovirus status was reported to be diagnosed by the classifier with high specificity and sensitivity in both the original and validation cohorts. A group of highly shared sequence variants was considered likely to be a technical artifact of the sequencing pipeline. While some public TCRs were present in many individuals, most TCR sequences turned up only very rarely across donors. When HLA alleles, especially DR and DQ, strongly co-occurred, attributing TCR associations to individual alleles was difficult.

Library preparation was by the immunoSEQ multiplex PCR assay. For the multiplex PCR, a mixture combining 60 forward primers for TCR Vbeta segments and 13 reverse primers for TCR Jbeta segments was used. The CDR3 region of rearranged TCR beta genes was amplified from genomic DNA by a multiplex PCR assay. On the Illumina HiSeq System, the amplified TCR beta libraries were sequenced as 87-base-pair reads. In the paper's pipeline: In a later analysis, tens of millions of unique TCR beta chains were counted across the 666 repertoires, and around 10 million of these chains were shared by at least two donors. A nearest-neighbor algorithm error-corrected the raw reads and collapsed the reads into unique sequences, merging closely related sequences to remove PCR and sequencing errors. V, D and J gene segments were assigned by aligning CDR3 sequences to IMGT reference sequences. For a sequence to be retained, a match of at least six nucleotides was required to both a V gene segment and a J gene segment. Rearrangements were classified as productive when the CDR3 lacked stop codons and remained in frame with V and J, and all other rearrangements were classified as non-productive. Following IMGT convention, CDR3 was defined as the stretch from the second conserved V-encoded cysteine up to the conserved J-encoded phenylalanine. In an earlier analysis of 500 to 650 of the donors, sequences lacking an unambiguous match to a single V gene segment were excluded. An earlier analysis of 587 of the donors classified V segments as functional when productive rearrangements were above 56.7% and as segregating when the standard deviation between donors was above 5%. To diagnose cytomegalovirus status from the catalog of TCR beta chain sequences, a statistical classification framework was built. A later analysis assigned V and J genes by comparing TCR nucleotide sequences with IMGT/GENE-DB human TR gene sequences. Using the TCRdist pipeline, a later analysis assigned CDR3 sequences along with most-parsimonious VDJ recombination scenarios. In a later analysis, every TCR beta chain was defined by the combination of its CDR3 amino acid sequence and its V-gene family, and reads without a unique V-gene family were dropped. As a way to deal with suspected cross-contamination and a sequencing artifact, a later analysis dropped under 600 nucleotide sequences that were highly shared and had low generation probability. In a later analysis, a clonal expansion index was calculated for each public chain from normalized within-repertoire ranks of inferred template counts. In a later analysis, generation probabilities were computed using a VDJ recombination model fitted to out-of-frame rearrangements, and the results were checked against IGoR. In a later analysis, hypergeometric tests were used to score TCR-TCR, TCR-HLA and TCR-CMV co-occurrence, with a repertoire-size bias correction applied to TCR pairs. In a later analysis, false discovery rates were estimated by permuting HLA or CMV assignments 20 times. A later analysis grouped co-occurring TCRs with DBSCAN, adding TCRdist sequence similarity when clustering within HLA-allele-positive subsets. Repertoires with fewer than 30,000 or more than 120,000 public chains were left out of co-occurrence clustering, as were about five repertoires with anomalous nucleotide sharing. TCRdb carries this immuneACCESS record with in-frame sequences only. Its versions omit some clonotypes, under half of them owing to an unresolved V gene in the studies checked, with the rest unexplained. V and J calls and clone size follow that table, whereas D and trimming were derived from the DNA. Within this sample are 200,000 to 250,000 clones, with around four fifths of them counted one time only. Together, the top ten hold over 3.5% of the sample.

CDR1 MGHRA and CDR2 YSYEKL are derived from the germline V gene. Including the terminal cysteine and phenylalanine, the CDR3 comprises 15 residues. The retained sequence is limited to the CDR3, 45 bases, with the frame set at the first base. V was cut back by 0 bases and J by 7 bases, leaving a gap of 13 bases between them. Details on this clone: What this receptor recognizes is not known. One base away there is no much larger clone; base qualities are not given.

The cohort was made up of 650 to 700 healthy bone marrow donors. At the time of sampling, every cohort member was nominally healthy, though immune exposures that went unrecorded were likely present. The donor tested CMV seronegative and was one of the 352 seronegative cohort members. Each donor provided a peripheral blood sample, and peripheral blood mononuclear cells were used for TCR beta sequencing. The Qiagen DNeasy Blood Extraction Kit was used to extract genomic DNA from the blood cell samples. This receptor was taken from a male donor in good health and CMV-seronegative. Sequencing was carried out using PBMCs. This chain is built from TRBV4-1 and TRBJ1-5; a tentative D call is TRBD1 (5 bases match). The DNA sequence is TGCGCCAGCAGCCAAGAGGGTACAGGTCAACAGCCCCAGCATTTT. It translates as CASSQEGTGQQPQHF.